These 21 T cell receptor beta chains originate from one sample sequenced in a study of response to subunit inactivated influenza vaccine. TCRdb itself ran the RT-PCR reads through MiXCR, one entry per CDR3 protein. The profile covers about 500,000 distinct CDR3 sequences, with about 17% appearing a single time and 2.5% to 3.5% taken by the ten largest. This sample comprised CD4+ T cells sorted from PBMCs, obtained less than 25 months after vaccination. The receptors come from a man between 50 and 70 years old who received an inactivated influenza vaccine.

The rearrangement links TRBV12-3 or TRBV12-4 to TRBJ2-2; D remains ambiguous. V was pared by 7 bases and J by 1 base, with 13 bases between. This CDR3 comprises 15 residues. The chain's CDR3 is CASTLWAVNTGELFF. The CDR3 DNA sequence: TGTGCCAGCACCCTTTGGGCAGTGAACACCGGGGAGCTGTTTTTT.

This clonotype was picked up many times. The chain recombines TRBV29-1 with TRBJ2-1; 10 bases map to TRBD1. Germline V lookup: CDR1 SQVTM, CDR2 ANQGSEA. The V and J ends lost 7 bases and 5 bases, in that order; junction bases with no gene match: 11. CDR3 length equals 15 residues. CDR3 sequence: CSADPGQGLNNEQFF. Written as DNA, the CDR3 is TGCAGCGCCGACCCGGGACAGGGGTTAAACAATGAGCAGTTCTTC.

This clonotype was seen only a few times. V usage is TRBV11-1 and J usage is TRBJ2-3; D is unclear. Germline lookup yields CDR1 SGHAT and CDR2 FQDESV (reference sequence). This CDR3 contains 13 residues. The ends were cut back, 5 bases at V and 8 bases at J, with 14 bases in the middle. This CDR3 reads CASSIGIRGTQYF. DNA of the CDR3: TGTGCCAGCAGCATTGGGATACGAGGTACGCAGTATTTT.

CDR3 sequence reads: CASSVTGTGDSEQYF. The CDR3 coding sequence is TGTGCCAGCAGCGTAACCGGGACGGGGGATTCCGAGCAGTACTTC. V gene TRBV9 combines with J gene TRBJ2-7, with D possibly TRBD2 on 6 matching bases. The CDR3 consists of 15 residues. Germline values: CDR1 SGDLS, CDR2 YYNGEE. V was clipped by 1 base and J by 6 bases, with 17 bases between them.

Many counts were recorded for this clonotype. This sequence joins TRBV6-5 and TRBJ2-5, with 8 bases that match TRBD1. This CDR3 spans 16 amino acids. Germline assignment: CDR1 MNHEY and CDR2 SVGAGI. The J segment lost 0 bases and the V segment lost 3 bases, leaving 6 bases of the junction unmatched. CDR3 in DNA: TGTGCCAGCAGTTATGCCAGGGGGCCGTACCAAGAGACCCAGTACTTC. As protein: CASSYARGPYQETQYF.

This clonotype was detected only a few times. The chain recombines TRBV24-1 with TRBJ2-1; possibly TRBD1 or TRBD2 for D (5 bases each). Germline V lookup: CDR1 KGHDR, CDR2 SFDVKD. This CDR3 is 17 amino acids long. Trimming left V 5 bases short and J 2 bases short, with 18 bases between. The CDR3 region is CATSGGTYSPPYNEQFF. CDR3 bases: TGTGCCACCAGTGGTGGGACCTACAGTCCGCCCTACAATGAGCAGTTCTTC.

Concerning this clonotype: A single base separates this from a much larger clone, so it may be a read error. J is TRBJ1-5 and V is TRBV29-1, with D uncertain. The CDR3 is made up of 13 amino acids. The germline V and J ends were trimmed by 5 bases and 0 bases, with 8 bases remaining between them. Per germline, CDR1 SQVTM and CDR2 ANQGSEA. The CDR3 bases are TGCAGCGTTACAGAAAATAGCAATCAGCCCCAGCATTTT. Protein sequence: CSVTENSNQPQHF.

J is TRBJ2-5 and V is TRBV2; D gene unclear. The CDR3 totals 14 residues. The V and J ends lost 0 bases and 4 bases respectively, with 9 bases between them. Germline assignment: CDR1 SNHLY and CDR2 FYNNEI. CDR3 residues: CASSEAGRGETQYF. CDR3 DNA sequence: TGTGCCAGCAGTGAAGCTGGTCGTGGAGAGACCCAGTACTTC.

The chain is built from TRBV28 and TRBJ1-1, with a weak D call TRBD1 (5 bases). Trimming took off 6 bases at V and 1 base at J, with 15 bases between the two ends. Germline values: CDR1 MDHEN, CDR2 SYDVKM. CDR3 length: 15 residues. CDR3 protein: CASSTAGLPNTEAFF. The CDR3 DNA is TGTGCCAGCAGCACGGCGGGACTTCCGAACACTGAAGCTTTCTTT.

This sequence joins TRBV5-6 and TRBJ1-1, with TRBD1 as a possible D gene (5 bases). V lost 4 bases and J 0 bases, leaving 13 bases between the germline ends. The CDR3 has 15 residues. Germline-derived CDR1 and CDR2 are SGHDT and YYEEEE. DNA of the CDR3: TGTGCCAGCAGCCGGGACGGCAGACTGAACACTGAAGCTTTCTTT. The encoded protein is CASSRDGRLNTEAFF.

CDR3 in amino acids: CASSLLGFNRRAEQYF. CDR3 DNA: TGTGCCAGCAGTTTATTGGGGTTCAACAGGAGGGCCGAGCAGTACTTC. The V gene is TRBV27, the J gene TRBJ2-7, with D perhaps matching TRBD2 (6 bases). This CDR3 is built from 16 residues. V lost 1 base and J 6 bases, leaving 19 bases between the germline ends. Looked up from germline, CDR1 is MNHEY and CDR2 is SMNVEV (reference sequence).

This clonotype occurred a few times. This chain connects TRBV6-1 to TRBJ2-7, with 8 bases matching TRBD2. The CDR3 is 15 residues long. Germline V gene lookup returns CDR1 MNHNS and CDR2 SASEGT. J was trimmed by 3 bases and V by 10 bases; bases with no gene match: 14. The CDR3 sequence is CATKRGREEIYEQYF. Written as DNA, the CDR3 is TGTGCCACCAAACGAGGGCGGGAGGAAATCTACGAGCAGTACTTC.

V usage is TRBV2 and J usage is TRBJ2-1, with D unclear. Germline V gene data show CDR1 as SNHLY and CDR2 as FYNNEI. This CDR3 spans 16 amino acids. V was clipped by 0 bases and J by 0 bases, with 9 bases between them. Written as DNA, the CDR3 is TGTGCCAGCAGTGAAGCGCTTCTGAGCTCCTACAATGAGCAGTTCTTC. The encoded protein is CASSEALLSSYNEQFF.

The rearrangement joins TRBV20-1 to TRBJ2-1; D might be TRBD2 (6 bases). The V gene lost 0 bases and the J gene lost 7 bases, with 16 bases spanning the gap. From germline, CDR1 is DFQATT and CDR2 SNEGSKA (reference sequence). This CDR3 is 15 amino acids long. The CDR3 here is CSARDYLRGLNEQFF. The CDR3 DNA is TGCAGTGCTAGAGATTATTTGCGGGGCCTAAATGAGCAGTTCTTC.

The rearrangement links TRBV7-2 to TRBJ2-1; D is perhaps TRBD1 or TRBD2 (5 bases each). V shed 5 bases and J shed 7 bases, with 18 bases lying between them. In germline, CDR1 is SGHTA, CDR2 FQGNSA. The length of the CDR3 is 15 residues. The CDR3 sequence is CASSPTGTPYNEQFF. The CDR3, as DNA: TGTGCCAGCAGCCCTACCGGGACCCCGTATAATGAGCAGTTCTTC.

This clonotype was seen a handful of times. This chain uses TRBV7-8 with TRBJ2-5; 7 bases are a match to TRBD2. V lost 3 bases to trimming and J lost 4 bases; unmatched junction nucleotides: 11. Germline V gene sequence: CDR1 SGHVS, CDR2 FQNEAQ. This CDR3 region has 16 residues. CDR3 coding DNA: TGTGCCAGCAGCTTCCGGCGGGAGTTGTTGGGAGAGACCCAGTACTTC. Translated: CASSFRRELLGETQYF.

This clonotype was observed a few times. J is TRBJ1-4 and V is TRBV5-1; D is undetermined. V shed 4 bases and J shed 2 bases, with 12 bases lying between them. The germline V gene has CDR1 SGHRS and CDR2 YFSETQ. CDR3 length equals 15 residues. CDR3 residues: CASSANIPTNEKLFF. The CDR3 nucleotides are TGCGCCAGCAGCGCTAACATCCCCACTAATGAAAAACTGTTTTTT. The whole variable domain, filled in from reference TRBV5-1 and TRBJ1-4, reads KAGVTQTPRYLIKTRGQQVTLSCSPISGHRSVSWYQQTPGQGLQFLFEYFSETQRNKGNFPGRFSGRQFSNSRSEMNVSTLELGDSALYLCASSANIPTNEKLFFGSGTQLSVL.

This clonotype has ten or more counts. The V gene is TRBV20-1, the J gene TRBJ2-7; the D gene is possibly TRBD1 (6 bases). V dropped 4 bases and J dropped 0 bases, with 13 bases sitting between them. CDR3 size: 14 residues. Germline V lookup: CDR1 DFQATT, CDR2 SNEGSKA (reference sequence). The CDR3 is CSATRQDLSYEQYF. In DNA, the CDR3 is TGCAGTGCTACCCGACAGGACCTCTCCTACGAGCAGTACTTC.

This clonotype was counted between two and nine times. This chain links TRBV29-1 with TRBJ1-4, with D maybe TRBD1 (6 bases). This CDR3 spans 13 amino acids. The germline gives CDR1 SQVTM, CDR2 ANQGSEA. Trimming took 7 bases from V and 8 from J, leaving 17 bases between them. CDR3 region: CSADAGGREKLFF. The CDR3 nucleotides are TGCAGCGCCGACGCCGGGGGCCGGGAAAAACTGTTTTTT. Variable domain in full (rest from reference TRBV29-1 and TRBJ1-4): SAVISQKPSRDICQRGTSLTIQCQVDSQVTMMFWYRQQPGQSLTLIATANQGSEATYESGFVIDKFPISRPNLTFSTLTVSNMSPEDSSIYLCSADAGGREKLFFGSGTQLSVL.

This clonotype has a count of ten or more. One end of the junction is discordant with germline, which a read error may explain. For the CDR3, the DNA is TGTGCCAGCAGCTGGCGGGGGGACTGGGTCTTC. Amino acid sequence: CASSWRGDWVF. This rearrangement joins TRBV5-6 to TRBJ2-1; 8 bases are shared with TRBD2. The CDR3 is 11 residues long. CDR1 SGHDT and CDR2 YYEEEE come from the germline V gene.

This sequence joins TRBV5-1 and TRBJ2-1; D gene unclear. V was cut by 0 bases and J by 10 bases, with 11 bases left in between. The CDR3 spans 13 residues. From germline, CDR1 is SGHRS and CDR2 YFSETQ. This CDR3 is CASSLAGTGEQFF. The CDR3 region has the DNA TGCGCCAGCAGCTTGGCCGGAACCGGCGAGCAGTTCTTC. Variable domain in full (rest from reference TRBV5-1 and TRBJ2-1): KAGVTQTPRYLIKTRGQQVTLSCSPISGHRSVSWYQQTPGQGLQFLFEYFSETQRNKGNFPGRFSGRQFSNSRSEMNVSTLELGDSALYLCASSLAGTGEQFFGPGTRLTVL.